This T cell receptor (beta chain) was captured by sequencing in a study of cytomegalovirus exposure and HLA in healthy donors. With regard to this clone: Its target is unknown.

Study results and limitations: In vitro checks showed that three CMV-associated chains really do target CMV antigens. It was in a later analysis that TCR association rates were seen to vary by HLA locus, highest for DRB1 and lowest for HLA-C. Later on, an analysis tied approximately 17,000 TCR beta sequences to HLA alleles at 0.05 false discovery rate.

Researchers ran the PCR with 60 Vbeta and 13 Jbeta primers. Data came from immunoSEQ multiplex PCR; TCRdb stores just in-frame clones and leaves some out. This table holds more than 130,000 clones. Looked up from germline, CDR1 is ENHRY and CDR2 is SYGVKD. V was pared by 7 bases and J by 3 bases, with 12 bases between. The CDR3 extends over 13 amino acids. The genes are TRBV10-3 and TRBJ1-2; the D gene is possibly TRBD1 (5 bases). This receptor was obtained from a man in his forties or fifties in good health and CMV-seronegative. Sequenced input: PBMCs. DNA of the CDR3: TGTGCCATCACCCCGGGGGAAGACTATGGCTACACCTTC. It specifies CAITPGEDYGYTF.